The present TCR beta chain was sequenced within a study of beta chain features in type 1 diabetes. For the study at large: Investigators examined some 110,000,000 sorted cells across all samples. Study results and limitations: A PCR bias possibly favoring shorter templates would apply equally to patients and controls. A greater similarity of naive, central memory and Treg TCRB repertoires was seen among patients than among healthy donors. When cDNA is sequenced, cells with high TCR expression could be over-represented.

Trimming took 3 bases from V and 3 from J; bases not matched to a gene: 5. This CDR3 region has 15 residues. Germline V CDR1 and CDR2: MDHEN, SYDVKM. TCRB transcripts that were expressed got sequenced, as all of the isolated RNA had been reverse transcribed. Repertoires were generated with immunoSEQ multiplex PCR, while TCRdb's copy carries only in-frame clones and drops some. The data hold more than 300,000 clones, with roughly 8% observed a single time. This clone was seen only a few times. Antigen: not known. The origin of this receptor is a woman between 18 and 29 years old in good health. The sequencing sample was made of central memory CD4+ T cells from blood. The chain is built from TRBV28 and TRBJ2-3; 8 nucleotides match TRBD2. CDR3 region: CASSFGRVGTDTQYF. CDR3 DNA sequence: TGTGCCAGCAGTTTCGGGAGGGTTGGGACAGATACGCAGTATTTT.